The 10 T cell receptor beta chains given below trace back to one sample, sequenced in a study of CD8 T cells in ankylosing spondylitis. Study-level results: Made up of about eight highly homologous variants, a TCR beta motif appeared characteristic of ankylosing spondylitis blood.

These TCRs are of unknown antigen specificity. TCRdb reprocessed the 5' RACE reads via MiXCR and lists one record per CDR3 protein. The profile shows fewer than 550,000 distinct CDR3 sequences, 5.3% of them singletons. Material for sequencing was blood, either unsorted or a sorted T cell fraction (not recorded which). All receptors come from a male donor with ankylosing spondylitis.

This clonotype was observed a handful of times. The chain combines TRBV7-3 with TRBJ2-3; 7 nucleotides align to TRBD2. V lost 5 bases and J lost 8; bases outside the gene matches: 10. The CDR3 length is 14 residues. Germline V CDR1 and CDR2: SGHTA, FQGTGA. DNA of the CDR3: TGTGCCAGCAGCCCAACGGGCGGGAGAGGTACGCAGTATTTT. It yields the protein CASSPTGGRGTQYF.

This sequence joins TRBV12-3 or TRBV12-4 and TRBJ2-7; 12 nucleotides align to TRBD1. This CDR3 region has 15 residues. Germline trimming cut 6 bases from V and 3 bases from J; bases unmatched to any gene: 6. The CDR3 protein is CASRKGTGGYYEQYF. CDR3 bases: TGTGCCAGCAGGAAAGGGACAGGGGGCTACTACGAGCAGTACTTC.

This clonotype showed up many times. V and J are TRBV20-1 and TRBJ2-3, with D tentatively TRBD2 (6 bases). Trimming shortened V by 3 bases and J by 0 bases, and 13 bases separated the two germline ends. Germline assignment: CDR1 DFQATT and CDR2 SNEGSKA (reference sequence). This CDR3 has 15 amino acids. CDR3 nucleotides: TGCAGTGCTAGCCCCTTGAGCGGGAGCACAGATACGCAGTATTTT. Translation gives CSASPLSGSTDTQYF.

CDR3 coding DNA: TGCGCCAGCAGCTTCGCCGGGACTAGCGGGGGGGCCTTCGGGGAGCTGTTTTTT. It yields the protein CASSFAGTSGGAFGELFF. This chain links TRBV5-1 with TRBJ2-2; the match to TRBD2 covers 16 bases. V lost 2 bases, J lost 7 bases, and 8 bases stayed unmatched. The CDR3 runs to 18 residues. CDR1 SGHRS and CDR2 YFSETQ come from the germline V gene.

J is TRBJ2-1 and V is TRBV5-1; D not certain. CDR1 SGHRS and CDR2 YFSETQ come from the germline V gene. V was clipped by 2 bases and J by 0 bases, with 9 bases between them. The CDR3 is 15 amino acids. CDR3 loop: CASSFDVSSYNEQFF. As DNA, the CDR3 is TGCGCCAGCAGCTTCGACGTATCCTCCTACAATGAGCAGTTCTTC.

This clonotype was detected many times. The chain carries TRBV28 and TRBJ2-1; D is unresolved. Germline loops: CDR1 MDHEN, CDR2 SYDVKM. Trimming took off 1 base at V and 4 bases at J, with 8 bases between the two ends. This CDR3 has 14 residues. The CDR3 DNA reads as TGTGCCAGCAGTTTATTCGCAGGATACAATGAGCAGTTCTTC. The encoded protein is CASSLFAGYNEQFF.

The rearrangement uses TRBV15 and TRBJ2-6; D not certain. Per the germline V gene, CDR1 is LNHNV and CDR2 is YYDKDF (reference sequence). V lost 8 bases and J lost 2, with 10 bases in between. This CDR3 contains 14 residues. Here the CDR3 reads CATAYGAGANVLTF. The DNA for the CDR3 is TGTGCCACCGCGTACGGCGCTGGGGCCAACGTCCTGACTTTC.

At least ten counts were recorded for this clonotype. This rearrangement joins TRBV27 to TRBJ2-1; D call uncertain. Trimming left V 6 bases short and J 0 bases short, with 9 bases between. CDR1 MNHEY and CDR2 SMNVEV come from the germline V gene (reference sequence). The CDR3 is 14 residues long. The CDR3 coding sequence is TGTGCCAGCAGCCTACCAGGCTCCTACAATGAGCAGTTCTTC. Translation: CASSLPGSYNEQFF.

This clonotype was recorded many times. The chain employs TRBV5-1 and TRBJ2-5, with a tentative D call TRBD2 (5 bases). Germline assignment: CDR1 SGHRS and CDR2 YFSETQ. Trimming pared 4 bases from V and 2 bases from J, leaving 9 bases between. The CDR3 loop spans 13 amino acids. The CDR3 protein is CASSGEGQETQYF. DNA of the CDR3: TGCGCCAGCAGCGGAGAGGGTCAAGAGACCCAGTACTTC.

This clonotype showed up many times. The chain recombines TRBV4-3 with TRBJ2-5; D is ambiguous. Trimming removed 0 bases at V and 5 bases at J, with 13 bases between. Germline V gene sequence: CDR1 LGHNA, CDR2 YSLEER. The CDR3 spans 15 residues. CDR3 loop: CASSQDRREWETQYF. The CDR3 region has the DNA TGCGCCAGCAGCCAAGATCGACGAGAGTGGGAGACCCAGTACTTC.